The 13 T cell receptor beta chains presented below share a single source sample, sequenced in a study of human T cells and chemical hapten exposure. TCRdb re-analysed the RACE reads in MiXCR, keeping a single row per CDR3 protein. The data show about 260,000 distinct CDR3 sequences, 7.5% to 10% seen once. Documented time point: pre-sensitization, week 0. The treatment was: therapeutic diphenylcyclopropenone sensitization with weekly scalp DPC. The sequenced sample was whole blood, obtained in connection with sensitization to the hapten diphenylcyclopropenone (DPC). The receptors were sampled from a woman aged 40-49 years with alopecia areata. Some clones in this sample may be carry-over from other donors' samples.

The chain employs TRBV2 and TRBJ2-1, with a weak D call TRBD2 (5 bases). Per germline, CDR1 SNHLY and CDR2 FYNNEI. Trimming removed 2 bases from V and 0 bases from J, with 8 bases in between. This CDR3 is built from 15 residues. The CDR3 loop is CASSEPGNSYNEQFF. DNA of the CDR3: TGTGCCAGCAGTGAACCGGGGAACTCCTACAATGAGCAGTTCTTC.

J is TRBJ2-4 and V is TRBV30, with TRBD1 matching 7 bases. Germline loops: CDR1 GTSNPN, CDR2 SVGIG (reference sequence). The CDR3 has 11 residues. V was clipped by 7 bases and J by 7 bases; unmatched bases: 4. The CDR3 DNA is TGTGCCTTGCAGGGGGAGAACATTCAGTACTTC. Its protein is CALQGENIQYF.

Only a few counts were recorded for this clonotype. The rearrangement links TRBV4-3 to TRBJ2-7; no reliable D call. The CDR3 sequence is 14 residues long. V was cut by 1 base and J by 0 bases, with 7 bases left in between. Germline V gene data show CDR1 as LGHNA and CDR2 as YSLEER. The CDR3, as DNA: TGCGCCAGCAGCCAAGGGGATGTCTCCTACGAGCAGTACTTC. Encoded protein: CASSQGDVSYEQYF.

The chain links TRBV14 to TRBJ1-2; TRBD1 might be the D (6 bases). Germline V gene lookup returns CDR1 SGHDN and CDR2 FVKESK. Trimming left V 3 bases short and J 6 bases short, with 14 bases between. This CDR3 is 14 amino acids long. The CDR3 DNA reads as TGTGCCAGCAGCCAGATGACAGGTTCGGATGGCTACACCTTC. Protein product: CASSQMTGSDGYTF. Using reference TRBV14 and TRBJ1-2 for the parts outside the CDR3, the full variable domain is EAGVTQFPSHSVIEKGQTVTLRCDPISGHDNLYWYRRVMGKEIKFLLHFVKESKQDESGMPNNRFLAERTGGTYSTLKVQPAELEDSGVYFCASSQMTGSDGYTFGSGTRLTVV.

The genes are TRBV4-1 and TRBJ2-7; no clear D gene. Germline values: CDR1 MGHRA, CDR2 YSYEKL. The CDR3 contains 14 residues. Trimming cost V 5 bases and J 2 bases, with 13 bases left between them. The CDR3 region is CASSAVGRTYEQYF. CDR3 nucleotides: TGCGCCAGCAGCGCCGTCGGACGGACCTACGAGCAGTACTTC.

The CDR3 DNA reads TGTGCCAGCAGCTGGGCTACGACAGATACGCAGTATTTT. It codes for CASSWATTDTQYF. This chain uses TRBV7-2 with TRBJ2-3; D gene uncertain. The V end was cut by 4 bases, the J end by 3 bases, with 8 bases between. This CDR3 has 13 residues. Germline V gene sequence: CDR1 SGHTA, CDR2 FQGNSA.

At least ten counts were recorded for this clonotype. V usage is TRBV7-2 and J usage is TRBJ2-7; D uncertain. Germline lookup yields CDR1 SGHTA and CDR2 FQGNSA. Trimming shortened V by 5 bases and J by 0 bases, and 8 bases separated the two germline ends. The CDR3 runs to 13 residues. CDR3 nucleotide sequence: TGTGCCAGCAGCGCCCCTAGCTCCTACGAGCAGTACTTC. It codes for CASSAPSSYEQYF.

This clonotype appeared many times. The chain joins TRBV29-1 to TRBJ2-7, with TRBD1 matching 10 bases. The CDR3 runs to 12 residues. Germline assignment: CDR1 SQVTM and CDR2 ANQGSEA. Losses at the gene ends were 6 bases for V and 6 bases for J; bases not matched to a gene: 5. The CDR3 DNA reads as TGCAGCGTCGGGACAGGGGAGGTCGAGCAGTACTTC. Translation gives CSVGTGEVEQYF.

This clonotype came up many times. The chain combines TRBV29-1 with TRBJ1-2; D might be TRBD1 (6 bases). Germline loops: CDR1 SQVTM, CDR2 ANQGSEA. The CDR3 totals 11 residues. Trimming cost V 5 bases and J 3 bases, with 7 bases left between them. CDR3 protein: CSVKGDYGYTF. The CDR3 bases are TGCAGCGTTAAGGGGGACTATGGCTACACCTTC.

The gene calls are TRBV28 and TRBJ2-1; perhaps D is TRBD1 or TRBD2 (7 bases each). The CDR3 is 16 amino acids. With 4 bases removed from V and 6 bases from J, the gap between germline ends came to 19 bases. Germline CDR1 reads MDHEN; CDR2 reads SYDVKM. This CDR3 is CASSWAGAGGSNEQFF. As DNA, the CDR3 is TGTGCCAGCAGTTGGGCGGGGGCAGGGGGAAGCAATGAGCAGTTCTTC.

V usage is TRBV9 and J usage is TRBJ2-3; possible D gene TRBD2, 6 bases. Germline assignment: CDR1 SGDLS and CDR2 YYNGEE. Between the trimmed V and J ends, which lost 2 bases and 4 bases, there was a span of 23 bases. The CDR3 length is 18 residues. As DNA, the CDR3 is TGTGCCAGCAGCGTTCAGGGTAGTGTCTCGGGAGTGGCAGATACGCAGTATTTT. Translated, it gives CASSVQGSVSGVADTQYF.

This clonotype was seen a handful of times. The chain couples TRBV7-2 to TRBJ1-5; D may be TRBD1 (6 bases). Germline CDR1 SGHTA, CDR2 FQGNSA. This CDR3 comprises 16 residues. V dropped 5 bases and J dropped 4 bases, with 18 bases sitting between them. CDR3 coding DNA: TGTGCCAGCAGCCTTTCCGGGACATTAGCAAATCAGCCCCAGCATTTT. Translation: CASSLSGTLANQPQHF.

The chain joins TRBV6-2 or TRBV6-3 to TRBJ2-7; D is unclear. Germline values: CDR1 MNHEY, CDR2 SVGEGT. The ends were cut back, 5 bases at V and 7 bases at J, with 15 bases in the middle. The CDR3 runs to 13 residues. The CDR3 DNA follows: TGTGCCAGCAGTCGAAGACTCGAATGGGAGCAGTACTTC. Residues: CASSRRLEWEQYF.